Below, 28 T cell receptor beta chains from the same sample are listed, as sequenced in a study of OX40 agonist ivuxolimab in advanced cancers. Library method: the immunoSEQ multiplex PCR assay. Here the immuneACCESS table is served through TCRdb, limited to in-frame sequences with V and J called. Missing clones are a known gap in these copies; in checked studies unresolved V genes cover under half, and the rest lacks a known reason. In this sample the table shows some 100,000 clones, roughly four fifths of which occur a single time. The ten largest clones capture 4.5% to 5.5% of the sample. The specimen was CD4+ or CD8+ T cells sorted from blood, collected in a trial of the OX40 agonist ivuxolimab. These TCRs come from an adult with an advanced solid tumor such as melanoma, head and neck, liver or kidney cancer.

The chain joins TRBV4-1 to TRBJ2-4; 7 bases map to TRBD2. The CDR3 runs 17 residues. Germline V gives CDR1 MGHRA, CDR2 YSYEKL. Losses at the gene ends were 5 bases for V and 8 bases for J; bases not matched to a gene: 18. The CDR3 nucleotides read TGCGCCAGCAGCTCAAAAGGGGTCGGACTAGAGGGCGACATTCAGTACTTC. Its protein product is CASSSKGVGLEGDIQYF.

This clone was counted only a few times. The chain joins TRBV30 to TRBJ1-6; possible D gene TRBD1, 5 bases. CDR1 is GTSNPN, CDR2 SVGIG, per germline (reference sequence). This CDR3 region has 16 residues. Trimming shortened V by 0 bases and J by 1 base, and 10 bases separated the two germline ends. The CDR3: CAWSVKGSSYNSPLHF. The DNA for the CDR3 is TGTGCCTGGAGTGTAAAGGGGAGTTCCTATAATTCACCCCTCCACTTT.

The gene calls are TRBV7-9 and TRBJ1-2; no definite D call. The CDR3 runs to 14 residues. The ends were cut back, 8 bases at V and 6 bases at J, with 19 bases in the middle. Germline assignment: CDR1 SEHNR and CDR2 FQNEAQ (reference sequence). The CDR3: CASGVPRDANGYTF. The CDR3 DNA is TGTGCCAGCGGAGTCCCAAGGGATGCTAATGGCTACACCTTC.

This clone turned up a few times. CDR3 loop: CASSSSDRMNTEAFF. CDR3 bases: TGTGCCAGCAGCTCCTCGGACAGGATGAACACTGAAGCTTTCTTT. The chain combines TRBV7-9 with TRBJ1-1; 7 bases line up with TRBD1. The germline V gene has CDR1 SEHNR and CDR2 FQNEAQ (reference sequence). Trimming cost V 4 bases and J 0 bases; bases outside gene matches: 5. The CDR3 length is 15 residues.

The rearrangement links TRBV4-3 to TRBJ2-1; 9 nucleotides agree with TRBD1. Trimming took 0 bases from V and 9 from J; bases not matched to a gene: 12. Germline values: CDR1 LGHNA, CDR2 YSLEER. This CDR3 spans 17 amino acids. The CDR3 reads CASSQDMWDREESEQFF. In nucleotides, the CDR3 is TGCGCCAGCAGCCAAGATATGTGGGACAGGGAAGAAAGTGAGCAGTTCTTC.

The genes are TRBV19 and TRBJ2-2; possible D gene TRBD2, 6 bases. Germline loops: CDR1 LNHDA, CDR2 SQIVND (reference sequence). Trimming stripped 3 bases from V and 0 bases from J, with 14 bases between. The CDR3 extends over 17 amino acids. Here the CDR3 DNA reads TGTGCCAGTAGTATCAGCGTGGGGGGACCGAACACCGGGGAGCTGTTTTTT. Protein product: CASSISVGGPNTGELFF. Full variable domain (outside the CDR3, taken from reference TRBV19 and TRBJ2-2): DGGITQSPKYLFRKEGQNVTLSCEQNLNHDAMYWYRQDPGQGLRLIYYSQIVNDFQKGDIAEGYSVSREKKESFPLTVTSAQKNPTAFYLCASSISVGGPNTGELFFGEGSRLTVL.

This clone is a singleton in its sample. The chain joins TRBV7-2 to TRBJ2-1, with TRBD2 matching over 11 bases. Germline assignment: CDR1 SGHTA and CDR2 FQGNSA. J gave up 9 bases and V 5 bases, and 9 bases lay outside the gene matches. CDR3 length equals 15 residues. The CDR3 bases are TGTGCCAGCAGCGTCTTAGCGGGGGGGCGGAGTGAGCAGTTCTTC. It yields the protein CASSVLAGGRSEQFF. The whole variable domain, remainder taken from reference TRBV7-2 and TRBJ2-1, is GAGVSQSPSNKVTEKGKDVELRCDPISGHTALYWYRQSLGQGLEFLIYFQGNSAPDKSGLPSDRFSAERTGGSVSTLTIQRTQQEDSAVYLCASSVLAGGRSEQFFGPGTRLTVL.

Turning to this clone: The junction departs from germline at one end; a sequencing error may be responsible. The chain joins TRBV5-4 to TRBJ2-7; D is unresolved. The germline gives CDR1 SGHNT, CDR2 YYREEE (reference sequence). There are 11 residues in the CDR3. The CDR3 is CASRHTYEQYF. The CDR3 DNA is TGCGCCAGCAGACACACCTACGAGCAGTACTTC.

This clone has more than one count but fewer than ten. The V and J genes are TRBV11-2 and TRBJ1-5; 7 nucleotides agree with TRBD1. J was trimmed by 7 bases and V by 0 bases; bases with no gene match: 9. Germline-derived CDR1 and CDR2 are SGHAT and FQNNGV. The CDR3 contains 16 residues. DNA of the CDR3: TGTGCCAGCAGCTTAGATGCGGGGGGCAGGGGGCAGCCCCAGCATTTT. The encoded protein is CASSLDAGGRGQPQHF.

This clone was seen a handful of times. CDR3 protein: CASMRGQGSEPLHF. Written as DNA, the CDR3 is TGTGCCAGCATGCGGGGGCAGGGAAGTGAACCCCTCCACTTT. The rearrangement links TRBV6-5 to TRBJ1-6, with D perhaps matching TRBD1 (6 bases). This CDR3 region has 14 residues. V shed 7 bases and J shed 12 bases, with 19 bases lying between them. Germline V lookup: CDR1 MNHEY, CDR2 SVGAGI.

V gene TRBV7-2 combines with J gene TRBJ2-7; TRBD1 matches 7 bases. The V gene end was trimmed by 5 bases and the J gene end by 1 base; junction bases not matched to a gene: 8. Per germline, CDR1 SGHTA and CDR2 FQGNSA. The CDR3 length is 15 residues. The CDR3, as DNA: TGTGCCAGCAGCGCCAGTCCGGGACAGTCCTACGAGCAGTACTTC. Protein: CASSASPGQSYEQYF.

The chain links TRBV11-1 to TRBJ1-1, with TRBD1 identical over 8 bases. The CDR3 is made up of 15 amino acids. V lost 4 bases and J lost 5; bases outside the gene matches: 9. Germline CDR1 SGHAT, CDR2 FQDESV (reference sequence). The CDR3 DNA reads TGTGCCAGCAGCTCCTGGGCACAGGGGGGTACTGAAGCTTTCTTT. As protein: CASSSWAQGGTEAFF.

The rearrangement joins TRBV9 to TRBJ1-2; 7 nucleotides agree with TRBD1. CDR1 is SGDLS, CDR2 YYNGEE, per germline. V lost 0 bases and J lost 4; bases outside the gene matches: 3. CDR3 length: 14 residues. The CDR3 protein is CASSVAGQAYGYTF. CDR3 nucleotide sequence: TGTGCCAGCAGCGTAGCCGGACAGGCCTATGGCTACACCTTC. The full variable domain, rest sourced from reference TRBV9 and TRBJ1-2, is DSGVTQTPKHLITATGQRVTLRCSPRSGDLSVYWYQQSLDQGLQFLIQYYNGEERAKGNILERFSAQQFPDLHSELNLSSLELGDSALYFCASSVAGQAYGYTFGSGTRLTVV.

The chain links TRBV5-4 to TRBJ1-6; a possible D gene is TRBD1 (5 bases). Trimming took off 3 bases at V and 7 bases at J, with 17 bases between the two ends. This CDR3 contains 16 residues. In germline, CDR1 is SGHNT, CDR2 YYREEE (reference sequence). CDR3 region: CASSSSGPGGNSPLHF. CDR3 DNA: TGTGCCAGCAGCTCATCCGGGCCTGGGGGGAATTCACCCCTCCACTTT. The variable domain in full, with the rest retrieved from reference TRBV5-4 and TRBJ1-6, is ETGVTQSPTHLIKTRGQQVTLRCSSQSGHNTVSWYQQALGQGPQFIFQYYREEENGRGNFPPRFSGLQFPNYSSELNVNALELDDSALYLCASSSSGPGGNSPLHFGNGTRLTVT.

This clone was counted a few times. The chain uses TRBV18 and TRBJ1-1; D is undetermined. The germline V gene encodes CDR1 KGHSH and CDR2 LQKENI. The CDR3 covers 13 residues. V gave up 2 bases and J gave up 1 base, with 5 bases separating them. The CDR3 here is CASSPGENTEAFF. The CDR3 coding sequence is TGTGCCAGCTCACCAGGGGAGAACACTGAAGCTTTCTTT. Complete variable domain (other parts from reference TRBV18 and TRBJ1-1): NAGVMQNPRHLVRRRGQEARLRCSPMKGHSHVYWYRQLPEEGLKFMVYLQKENIIDESGMPKERFSAEFPKEGPSILRIQQVVRGDSAAYFCASSPGENTEAFFGQGTRLTVV.

This chain links TRBV15 with TRBJ2-7; 7 bases agree with TRBD2. The CDR3 covers 16 residues. V shed 5 bases and J 5 bases; nucleotides not matched to a gene: 15. CDR1 LNHNV and CDR2 YYDKDF come from the germline V gene (reference sequence). CDR3 sequence (DNA): TGTGCCACCAGCCTATCGGTCCGGGGGGAAGGGGACGAGCAGTACTTC. Translation: CATSLSVRGEGDEQYF.

This clone was recorded a few times. The germline gene is not matched at one end of the junction; a read error may be the cause. The gene calls are TRBV19 and TRBJ1-5; no definite D call. The CDR3 spans 13 residues. CDR1 and CDR2 from the germline V gene are LNHDA and SQIVND (reference sequence). DNA of the CDR3: TGTGCCAGTGGTATAAATAGCAATCAGCCCCAGCATTTT. Its protein is CASGINSNQPQHF.

V usage is TRBV9 and J usage is TRBJ1-1; 10 nucleotides match TRBD1. Germline V gene data show CDR1 as SGDLS and CDR2 as YYNGEE. The CDR3 sequence is 15 residues long. Trimming took 4 bases from V and 7 from J; bases not matched to a gene: 10. The CDR3 here is CASSFGTGAEGEAFF. DNA of the CDR3: TGTGCCAGCAGCTTCGGGACAGGGGCGGAAGGTGAAGCTTTCTTT.

The rearrangement joins TRBV2 to TRBJ1-1; 7 bases fit TRBD1. This CDR3 spans 14 amino acids. Germline assignment: CDR1 SNHLY and CDR2 FYNNEI. The ends lost 2 bases at V and 2 bases at J; junction bases unmatched: 2. The CDR3 bases are TGTGCCAGCAGTGAACAGGGGGGAAACACTGAAGCTTTCTTT. Encoded protein: CASSEQGGNTEAFF.

This clone appeared a few times. The chain joins TRBV29-1 to TRBJ1-1; no clear D gene. CDR3 length: 12 residues. In germline, CDR1 is SQVTM, CDR2 ANQGSEA. As DNA, the CDR3 is TGCACCGCTTCAAGGTCGAACACTGAAGCTTTCTTT. Translation gives CTASRSNTEAFF. Based on the CDR3 plus reference TRBV29-1 and TRBJ1-1, the full variable domain is SAVISQKPSRDICQRGTSLTIQCQVDSQVTMMFWYRQQPGQSLTLIATANQGSEATYESGFVIDKFPISRPNLTFSTLTVSNMSPEDSSIYLCTASRSNTEAFFGQGTRLTVV.

The rearrangement links TRBV15 to TRBJ2-1; 10 bases map to TRBD2. The CDR3 is 17 residues long. Per germline, CDR1 LNHNV and CDR2 YYDKDF (reference sequence). J was trimmed by 8 bases and V by 1 base; bases with no gene match: 11. The CDR3 DNA follows: TGTGCCACCAGCAGAGTTGTGAGCCTAGCGGGAGTCGATGAGCAGTTCTTC. Residues: CATSRVVSLAGVDEQFF.

This clone was recorded once. The V call is TRBV14, the J call TRBJ2-2; D gene ambiguous. Germline CDR1 is SGHDN and CDR2 is FVKESK. The CDR3 covers 14 residues. With 4 bases removed from V and 4 bases from J, the gap between germline ends came to 10 bases. The DNA for the CDR3 is TGTGCCAGCAGCCTTCAGACGGCCACCGGGGAGCTGTTTTTT. This gives the protein CASSLQTATGELFF.

The chain carries TRBV2 and TRBJ1-5; 9 bases align to TRBD1. Germline lookup yields CDR1 SNHLY and CDR2 FYNNEI. The CDR3 is 14 residues long. The trim removed 4 bases at V and 6 bases at J, leaving 4 bases unmatched. The CDR3 DNA reads as TGTGCCAGCAGTGTGGGACAGGGTAGTCAGCCCCAGCATTTT. Its translation: CASSVGQGSQPQHF.

The chain joins TRBV18 to TRBJ1-6; D unclear. The V end lost 6 bases, the J end lost 3 bases, and 6 bases lay between the germline ends. CDR1 and CDR2 (germline): KGHSH, LQKENI. CDR3 length: 13 amino acids. The CDR3 DNA sequence: TGTGCCAGCTCCTATAACTATAATTCACCCCTCCACTTT. Its translation is CASSYNYNSPLHF. The whole variable domain, remainder taken from reference TRBV18 and TRBJ1-6, is NAGVMQNPRHLVRRRGQEARLRCSPMKGHSHVYWYRQLPEEGLKFMVYLQKENIIDESGMPKERFSAEFPKEGPSILRIQQVVRGDSAAYFCASSYNYNSPLHFGNGTRLTVT.

The chain has TRBV2 and TRBJ1-5; D remains unclear. The CDR3 has 14 amino acids. The germline V gene has CDR1 SNHLY and CDR2 FYNNEI. Between the trimmed V and J ends, which lost 3 bases and 6 bases, there was a span of 12 bases. Here the CDR3 reads CASSEVAGAQPQHF. The CDR3 bases are TGTGCCAGCAGTGAGGTAGCAGGAGCTCAGCCCCAGCATTTT.

The gene calls are TRBV7-2 and TRBJ1-2; a weak D match, TRBD1 (6 bases). V was trimmed by 4 bases and J by 4 bases, leaving 10 bases between them. Germline-derived CDR1 and CDR2 are SGHTA and FQGNSA. The CDR3 covers 13 residues. CDR3 loop: CASSWDTLYGYTF. Written as DNA, the CDR3 is TGTGCCAGCAGCTGGGACACCCTCTATGGCTACACCTTC. The full variable domain, its missing parts supplied by reference TRBV7-2 and TRBJ1-2, is GAGVSQSPSNKVTEKGKDVELRCDPISGHTALYWYRQSLGQGLEFLIYFQGNSAPDKSGLPSDRFSAERTGGSVSTLTIQRTQQEDSAVYLCASSWDTLYGYTFGSGTRLTVV.

The chain joins TRBV5-4 to TRBJ2-7, with TRBD2 matching 7 bases. After removal of 0 bases from V and 3 bases from J, the junction contained 9 bases not matched to a gene. The CDR3 consists of 16 residues. The germline V gene has CDR1 SGHNT and CDR2 YYREEE (reference sequence). DNA of the CDR3: TGTGCCAGCAGCTTGGGTATGGGGAGGGGCGGCTACGAGCAGTACTTC. Protein product: CASSLGMGRGGYEQYF.

The gene calls are TRBV2 and TRBJ2-3; D gene uncertain. CDR1 is SNHLY, CDR2 FYNNEI, per germline. Trimming left V 7 bases short and J 4 bases short, with 6 bases between. The CDR3 is 11 residues long. The DNA of the CDR3 is TGTGCCAGCAACGGCGCAGATACGCAGTATTTT. Translation gives CASNGADTQYF.